The 4 T cell receptor beta chains listed next were all sequenced from one sample in a study of blood T cell repertoires in COVID-19. Assay: immunoSEQ multiplex PCR; the TCRdb copy retains only in-frame clones and omits some. The repertoire holds some 400,000 clones, with nearly 90% as singletons. The sample consisted of peripheral blood. These receptors all stem from a man between 18 and 35 years old with active or convalescent COVID-19.

J is TRBJ2-7 and V is TRBV23-1; D unclear. TRBV23-1 is identified as an open reading frame with a role that is uncertain. The V and J ends lost 4 bases and 1 base respectively, with 11 bases between them. The CDR3 spans 14 residues. CDR3 in DNA: TGCGCCAGCAGTCTGGTCCAGGATTCCTACGAGCAGTACTTC. It encodes CASSLVQDSYEQYF.

The rearrangement uses TRBV4-1 and TRBJ2-2; 13 nucleotides agree with TRBD2. Trimming removed 1 base from V and 4 bases from J; junction bases left unmatched: 9. Germline assignment: CDR1 MGHRA and CDR2 YSYEKL. This CDR3 region has 19 residues. CDR3 sequence reads: CASSQVTLAGGPSTGELFF. In DNA, the CDR3 is TGCGCCAGCAGCCAAGTAACACTAGCGGGGGGGCCGAGCACCGGGGAGCTGTTTTTT.

V and J are TRBV7-2 and TRBJ1-2; D is unclear. Germline CDR1 SGHTA, CDR2 FQGNSA. The CDR3 has 13 residues. The V gene lost 1 base and the J gene lost 3 bases, with 6 bases spanning the gap. This CDR3 reads CASSLGRYYGYTF. CDR3 coding DNA: TGTGCCAGCAGCTTAGGTCGGTACTATGGCTACACCTTC.

This chain uses TRBV5-3 with TRBJ2-1, with D possibly TRBD2 on 6 matching bases. TRBV5-3 is an open reading frame, and its role is uncertain. The V end was cut by 7 bases, the J end by 4 bases, with 9 bases between. This CDR3 contains 12 residues. CDR3 region: CARWDFYNEQFF. In nucleotides, the CDR3 is TGTGCCAGATGGGACTTTTACAATGAGCAGTTCTTC.